Listed below are T cell receptor beta chains from one sample, sequenced in a study of T-cell memory formation after mild COVID-19. TCRdb reprocessed the 5' RACE reads via MiXCR and lists one record per CDR3 protein. The table has a few hundred thousand distinct CDR3 sequences, approximately 23% seen once; the top ten hold about 12%. Sequenced material: PBMCs or a T cell subset sorted from them (not recorded which). Receptor source: an adult woman who had mild COVID-19 (a few samples of this study predate the infection). Cell type and time point are not known. The CDR3 runs from the conserved cysteine through the conserved F or W. Fields, in order: J gene, V gene, CDR3 protein.

>TRBJ1-2|TRBV4-1
CASSQELQGGSYGYTF
>TRBJ2-7|TRBV7-8
CASSAGTYPARNEQYF
>TRBJ2-7|TRBV20-1
CSACTLAGGSYEQYF
>TRBJ2-3|TRBV24-1
CATTGQGSDTQYF
>TRBJ2-5|TRBV11-3
CASSSSRTGGTQYF
>TRBJ1-4|TRBV7-3
CASSLGELEKLFF
>TRBJ2-1|TRBV9
CASGLPPFF
>TRBJ2-5|TRBV6-6
CASSYSIGPSETQYF
>TRBJ2-1|TRBV5-5
CASSSVGQGALDEQFF
>TRBJ1-6|TRBV2
CASSERGTGGSYNSPLHF
>TRBJ2-7|TRBV10-3
CAISEGGGSSYEQYF
>TRBJ2-1|TRBV7-9
CASSSSGRSNEQFF
>TRBJ2-2|TRBV5-6
CASSLALATGELFF
>TRBJ2-3|TRBV30
CAWSDGATDTQYF
>TRBJ1-3|TRBV3-1
CASSRTSTGEGNTIYF
>TRBJ2-2|TRBV2
CASSEQFTGELFF
>TRBJ2-1|TRBV4-3
CASSQGVRAISSEQFF